This is a list of T cell receptor beta chains from one sample in a study of OX40 agonist ivuxolimab in advanced cancers. This table comes from immunoSEQ multiplex PCR, and its TCRdb copy is limited to in-frame clones, with some not included. The repertoire includes roughly 99,000 clones, about 91% of them detected once, and roughly 1.3% sits in the top ten. The source material was CD4+ or CD8+ T cells sorted from blood, sampled in a trial of the OX40 agonist ivuxolimab. These receptor sequences come from an adult with an advanced solid tumor such as melanoma, head and neck, liver or kidney cancer. CDR3s include the opening cysteine and the closing phenylalanine or tryptophan. D genes are given only for firm matches. The size entry is marked missing in some rows and otherwise reads once, few, many or a size class.

D gene	clone size	V gene	J gene	CDR3 protein	CDR3 DNA
.	.	TRBV5-1	TRBJ2-2	CASRSGQGGDTGELFF	TGCGCCAGCAGGTCCGGACAGGGAGGGGACACCGGGGAGCTGTTTTTT
.	.	TRBV18	TRBJ2-5	CASSPSLEQETQYF	TGTGCCAGCTCACCATCCCTGGAACAAGAGACCCAGTACTTC
TRBD1	.	TRBV6-1	TRBJ1-1	CATGLQGAAAFF	TGTGCCACAGGGTTGCAGGGGGCAGCCGCTTTCTTT
TRBD1	.	TRBV23-1	TRBJ1-2	CASSPQGAGYGYTF	TGCGCCAGCAGTCCACAGGGGGCGGGCTATGGCTACACCTTC
TRBD1	.	TRBV12-5	TRBJ2-1	CASELDRDHNEQFF	TGTGCTAGTGAACTGGACAGGGATCACAATGAGCAGTTCTTC
TRBD1	.	TRBV7-3	TRBJ2-6	CASSLRGQGSGANVLTF	TGTGCCAGCAGCTTAAGGGGACAGGGCTCTGGGGCCAACGTCCTGACTTTC
.	once	TRBV19	TRBJ1-5	CASGMNQPQHF	TGTGCCAGTGGTATGAATCAGCCCCAGCATTTT
TRBD2	.	TRBV10-3	TRBJ2-5	CAISRGEGLEETQYF	TGTGCCATCAGTAGAGGTGAGGGACTAGAAGAGACCCAGTACTTC
TRBD1	.	TRBV6-1	TRBJ1-2	CASRVGQGETYGYTF	TGTGCCAGCAGAGTAGGACAGGGGGAGACCTATGGCTACACCTTC
.	.	TRBV19	TRBJ2-1	CASQPPWAGPTEGEQFF	TGTGCCAGTCAACCGCCCTGGGCGGGACCAACCGAGGGTGAGCAGTTCTTC
.	.	TRBV9	TRBJ1-2	CASSVQGNYGYTF	TGTGCCAGCAGCGTACAGGGGAACTATGGCTACACCTTC
.	.	TRBV7-2	TRBJ2-1	CASSLDRQVYNEQFF	TGTGCCAGCAGCTTAGACAGGCAAGTTTACAATGAGCAGTTCTTC
TRBD2	.	TRBV15	TRBJ2-5	CATSTALGLAGGGETQYF	TGTGCCACCAGCACCGCCCTCGGACTAGCGGGAGGTGGGGAGACCCAGTACTTC
.	once	TRBV9	TRBJ2-3	CASSVQGTDTQYF	TGTGCCAGCAGCGTACAGGGCACAGATACGCAGTATTTT
.	.	TRBV5-1	TRBJ2-1	CASSLNVEDYNEQFF	TGCGCCAGCAGCTTGAATGTGGAGGACTACAATGAGCAGTTCTTC
TRBD1	.	TRBV19	TRBJ1-5	CASSARTGGGQPQHF	TGTGCCAGTAGCGCCAGGACAGGGGGCGGTCAGCCCCAGCATTTT
.	.	TRBV29-1	TRBJ2-7	CSVDWDSLFYYEQYF	TGCAGCGTCGATTGGGACTCCTTATTTTATTACGAGCAGTACTTC
TRBD1	.	TRBV28	TRBJ1-6	CASSGQGANSPLHF	TGTGCCAGCAGTGGACAGGGGGCTAATTCACCCCTCCACTTT
TRBD1	.	TRBV28	TRBJ1-2	CASADRAGYTF	TGTGCCAGCGCTGACAGGGCTGGCTACACCTTC
TRBD2	.	TRBV2	TRBJ2-4	CASSGRVPSGRNIQYF	TGTGCCAGCAGCGGGAGGGTCCCCTCGGGTAGAAACATTCAGTACTTC
.	.	TRBV7-2	TRBJ2-3	CASSLLGADTTDTQYF	TGTGCCAGCAGCTTATTGGGGGCTGATACGACAGATACGCAGTATTTT
.	.	TRBV7-2	TRBJ2-3	CASSLSDTQYF	TGTGCCAGCAGCTTATCAGATACGCAGTATTTT
.	once	TRBV5-4	TRBJ2-7	CASSRDRPSEQYF	TGTGCCAGCAGCCGTGACAGGCCCAGCGAGCAGTACTTC
TRBD1	.	TRBV28	TRBJ2-7	CASTAGGIYEQYF	TGTGCCAGCACGGCAGGGGGCATCTACGAGCAGTACTTC
.	.	TRBV7-9	TRBJ2-7	CASSPPGFSSYEQYF	TGTGCCAGCAGCCCCCCTGGTTTCAGTTCCTACGAGCAGTACTTC
TRBD1	.	TRBV4-2	TRBJ1-3	CASSSYGTGGTGNTIYF	TGTGCCAGCAGCTCCTACGGGACAGGGGGAACTGGAAACACCATATATTTT
.	few	TRBV13	TRBJ1-1	CASSLQMPVGSEAFF	TGTGCCAGCAGCCTACAGATGCCGGTAGGGTCTGAAGCTTTCTTT
.	.	TRBV2	TRBJ2-7	CASRVVGGALLEQYF	TGTGCCAGCAGAGTAGTAGGCGGGGCTCTCCTTGAGCAGTACTTC
TRBD2	.	TRBV4-1	TRBJ2-3	CASSQEERGGLAARDTQYF	TGCGCCAGCAGCCAAGAAGAAAGAGGGGGACTAGCGGCACGAGATACGCAGTATTTT
.	.	TRBV7-6	TRBJ1-1	CASSLGHSGMNTEAFF	TGTGCCAGCAGCTTAGGGCACTCAGGAATGAACACTGAAGCTTTCTTT
.	.	TRBV19	TRBJ1-5	CASNRYSNQPQHF	TGTGCCAGTAACCGTTATAGCAATCAGCCCCAGCATTTT
.	.	TRBV18	TRBJ2-3	CASSPSTDTQYF	TGTGCCAGCTCTCCAAGCACAGATACGCAGTATTTT
TRBD2	.	TRBV9	TRBJ2-7	CASSANTGGDEQYF	TGTGCCAGCAGCGCCAACACGGGAGGGGACGAGCAGTACTTC
TRBD2	few	TRBV28	TRBJ2-7	CASGRLAGGVNEQYF	TGTGCCAGCGGCAGACTAGCGGGAGGTGTAAACGAGCAGTACTTC
TRBD1	many	TRBV29-1	TRBJ2-7	CSAGGTGGINEQYF	TGCAGCGCTGGAGGGACAGGGGGTATCAACGAGCAGTACTTC
.	.	TRBV4-3	TRBJ1-3	CASSQDSVNSGNTIYF	TGCGCCAGCAGCCAAGATTCAGTGAATAGTGGAAACACCATATATTTT
TRBD2	.	TRBV15	TRBJ2-2	CATSSNSGRARGGELFF	TGTGCCACCAGCAGTAATAGCGGGAGGGCCCGGGGCGGGGAGCTGTTTTTT
.	.	TRBV11-2	TRBJ1-6	CASSLVTRGDYNSPLHF	TGTGCCAGCAGCTTAGTCACCCGGGGGGATTATAATTCACCCCTCCACTTT
.	.	TRBV19	TRBJ2-6	CASSVQGTGANVLTF	TGTGCCAGTTCCGTCCAGGGGACCGGGGCCAACGTCCTGACTTTC
TRBD1	.	TRBV18	TRBJ1-1	CASSPGQGITEAFF	TGTGCCAGCTCACCAGGACAGGGCATCACTGAAGCTTTCTTT
.	.	TRBV5-5	TRBJ1-2	CASSLEVGSYGYTF	TGTGCCAGCAGCTTGGAGGTGGGGAGCTATGGCTACACCTTC
TRBD1	.	TRBV5-5	TRBJ2-7	CASSLGFVRTGSLSYEQYF	TGTGCCAGCAGCTTGGGTTTCGTACGGACAGGGTCCCTTAGCTACGAGCAGTACTTC
.	.	TRBV6-4	TRBJ2-1	CASSGQLWEKHEQFF	TGTGCCAGCAGTGGACAGTTGTGGGAGAAACATGAGCAGTTCTTC
TRBD2	.	TRBV7-3	TRBJ2-1	CASSLRERGSYNEQFF	TGTGCCAGCAGCCTACGGGAGCGGGGCTCCTACAATGAGCAGTTCTTC
TRBD2	few	TRBV28	TRBJ2-3	CASNYLLAGGTDTQYF	TGTGCCAGCAATTACCTCCTAGCGGGAGGCACAGATACGCAGTATTTT
TRBD2	.	TRBV2	TRBJ2-1	CASSETGLAGVGGQFF	TGTGCCAGCAGTGAAACCGGGCTAGCGGGAGTGGGTGGGCAGTTCTTC
.	.	TRBV6-6	TRBJ1-1	CASSYSGRGDTEAFF	TGTGCCAGCAGTTACTCGGGCAGGGGAGATACTGAAGCTTTCTTT
.	.	TRBV19	TRBJ1-2	CASSSTALYGYTF	TGTGCCAGTAGTTCCACAGCGCTCTATGGCTACACCTTC
TRBD1	.	TRBV7-6	TRBJ1-5	CASSLGPRDRGQHF	TGTGCCAGCAGCTTAGGGCCCCGGGACAGAGGCCAGCATTTT
.	.	TRBV7-3	TRBJ2-3	CASSPTLVRAGDTQYF	TGTGCCAGCAGCCCCACACTAGTCCGAGCTGGAGATACGCAGTATTTT
TRBD2	once	TRBV11-3	TRBJ2-1	CASSLDPGLAGGNEQFF	TGTGCCAGCAGCTTAGATCCGGGACTAGCGGGAGGAAATGAGCAGTTCTTC
.	.	TRBV30	TRBJ2-7	CAWSSGARNEQYF	TGTGCCTGGAGTTCGGGGGCCCGGAACGAGCAGTACTTC
.	.	TRBV27	TRBJ1-4	CASSLRQATNEKLFF	TGTGCCAGCAGTTTAAGGCAGGCAACTAATGAAAAACTGTTTTTT